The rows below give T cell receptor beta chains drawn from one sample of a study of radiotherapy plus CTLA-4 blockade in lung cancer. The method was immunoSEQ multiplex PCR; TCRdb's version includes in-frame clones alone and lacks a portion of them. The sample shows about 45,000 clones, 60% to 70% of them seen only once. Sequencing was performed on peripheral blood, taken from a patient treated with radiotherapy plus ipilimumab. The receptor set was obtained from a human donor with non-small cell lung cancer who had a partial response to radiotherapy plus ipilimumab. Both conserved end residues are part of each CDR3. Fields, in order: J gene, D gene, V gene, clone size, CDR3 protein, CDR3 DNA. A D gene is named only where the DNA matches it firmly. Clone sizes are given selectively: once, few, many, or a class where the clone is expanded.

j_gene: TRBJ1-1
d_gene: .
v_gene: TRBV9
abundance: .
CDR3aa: CASSRRGGDGTEAFF
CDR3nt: TGTGCCAGCAGCAGACGCGGGGGGGACGGCACTGAAGCTTTCTTT

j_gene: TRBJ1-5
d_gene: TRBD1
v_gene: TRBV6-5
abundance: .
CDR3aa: CASSSDRGVGQPQHF
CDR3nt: TGTGCCAGCAGTTCCGACAGGGGGGTCGGGCAGCCCCAGCATTTT

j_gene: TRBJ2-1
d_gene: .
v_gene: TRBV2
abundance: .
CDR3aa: CASRVGLNNEQFF
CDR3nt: TGTGCCAGCAGAGTCGGACTTAACAATGAGCAGTTCTTC

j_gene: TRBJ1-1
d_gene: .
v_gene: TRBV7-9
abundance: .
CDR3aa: CASSLSSNTQAFF
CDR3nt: TGTGCCAGCAGCTTATCGTCGAACACCCAAGCTTTCTTT

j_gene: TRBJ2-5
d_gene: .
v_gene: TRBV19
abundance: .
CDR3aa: CASSPDIQETQYF
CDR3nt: TGTGCCAGTAGCCCTGACATCCAAGAGACCCAGTACTTC

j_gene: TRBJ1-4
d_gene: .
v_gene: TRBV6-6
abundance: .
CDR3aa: CASSVQGTYEKLFF
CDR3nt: TGTGCCAGCAGCGTGCAGGGGACCTATGAAAAACTGTTTTTT

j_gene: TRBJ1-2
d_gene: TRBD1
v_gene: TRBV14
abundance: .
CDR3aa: CASSHRTGLNGYTF
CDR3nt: TGTGCCAGCAGCCATCGGACAGGTCTTAATGGCTACACCTTC

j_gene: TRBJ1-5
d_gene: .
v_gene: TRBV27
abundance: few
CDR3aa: CASSSGGPGSQPQHF
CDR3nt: TGTGCCAGCAGTTCCGGGGGGCCGGGTAGTCAGCCCCAGCATTTT

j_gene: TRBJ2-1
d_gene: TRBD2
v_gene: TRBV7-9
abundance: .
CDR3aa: CASSPSGGEGGHNEQFF
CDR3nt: TGTGCCAGCAGCCCTAGCGGGGGGGAGGGGGGTCACAATGAGCAGTTCTTC

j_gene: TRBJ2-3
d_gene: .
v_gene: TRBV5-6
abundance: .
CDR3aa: CASSLFTDSTDTQYF
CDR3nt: TGTGCCAGCAGCTTGTTTACAGATAGCACAGATACGCAGTATTTT

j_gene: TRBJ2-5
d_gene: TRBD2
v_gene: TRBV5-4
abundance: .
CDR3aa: CTSSLVPSGIPRGETQYF
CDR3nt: TGTACCAGCAGCTTGGTCCCTAGCGGTATCCCTCGGGGGGAGACCCAGTACTTC

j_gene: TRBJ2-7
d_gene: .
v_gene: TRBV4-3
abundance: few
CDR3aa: CASSQDPDNYEQYF
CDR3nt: TGCGCCAGCAGCCAAGACCCAGACAACTACGAGCAGTACTTC

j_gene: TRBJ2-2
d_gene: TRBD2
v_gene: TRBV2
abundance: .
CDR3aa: CASSEVRLAGTNTGELFF
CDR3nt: TGTGCCAGCAGTGAAGTGAGGCTAGCGGGGACGAACACCGGGGAGCTGTTTTTT

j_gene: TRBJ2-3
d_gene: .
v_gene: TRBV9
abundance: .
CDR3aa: CASSVAPSGTDTQYF
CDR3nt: TGTGCCAGCAGCGTAGCCCCTAGCGGCACAGATACGCAGTATTTT

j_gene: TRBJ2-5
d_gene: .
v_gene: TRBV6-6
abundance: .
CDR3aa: CASSSDDGVAQYF
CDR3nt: TGTGCCAGCAGTTCAGACGATGGAGTGGCCCAGTACTTC

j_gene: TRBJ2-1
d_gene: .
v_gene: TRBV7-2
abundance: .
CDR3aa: CASSLQGGYNEQFF
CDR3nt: TGTGCCAGCAGCCTCCAAGGGGGCTACAATGAGCAGTTCTTC

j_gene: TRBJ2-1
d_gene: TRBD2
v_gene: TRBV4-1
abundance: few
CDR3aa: CASSQGLRTSGSISLGEQFF
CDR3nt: TGCGCCAGCAGCCAAGGACTGAGGACTAGCGGGAGTATATCTCTCGGTGAGCAGTTCTTC

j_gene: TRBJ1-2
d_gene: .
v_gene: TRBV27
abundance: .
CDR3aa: CASSPYPPTRASDRSNYGYTF
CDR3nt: TGTGCCAGCAGTCCATACCCCCCCACCAGGGCCTCAGACAGGTCCAACTATGGCTACACCTTC

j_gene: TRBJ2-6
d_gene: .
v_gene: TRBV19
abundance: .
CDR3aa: CASRDLGGSGANVLTF
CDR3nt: TGTGCCAGCCGGGACCTCGGGGGCTCTGGGGCCAACGTCCTGACTTTC

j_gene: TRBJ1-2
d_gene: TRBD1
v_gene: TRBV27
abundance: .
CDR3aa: CASSARTGDYGYTF
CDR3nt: TGTGCCAGCAGTGCCAGGACAGGCGACTATGGCTACACCTTC

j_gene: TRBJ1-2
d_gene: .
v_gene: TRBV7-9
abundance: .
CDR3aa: CASSQDGPPANYGYTF
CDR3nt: TGCGCCAGCAGCCAAGATGGCCCCCCAGCTAACTATGGCTACACCTTC

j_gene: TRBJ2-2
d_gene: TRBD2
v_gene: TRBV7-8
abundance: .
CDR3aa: CASSLASRAGGRGRNTGELFF
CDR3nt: TGTGCCAGCAGCTTAGCGTCTCGAGCGGGGGGGAGGGGTAGGAACACCGGGGAGCTGTTTTTT

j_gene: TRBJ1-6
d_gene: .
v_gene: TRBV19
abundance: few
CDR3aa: CASSTTGSPLHF
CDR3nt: TGTGCCAGTAGTACCACGGGGTCACCCCTCCACTTT

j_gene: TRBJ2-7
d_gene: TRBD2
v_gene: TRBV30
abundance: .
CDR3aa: CACKRDQSTYEQYF
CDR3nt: TGTGCCTGCAAGCGGGACCAGTCTACCTACGAGCAGTACTTC

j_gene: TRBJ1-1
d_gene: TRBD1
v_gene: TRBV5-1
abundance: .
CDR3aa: CASLTGDGNTEAFF
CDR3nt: TGCGCCAGCTTGACAGGGGATGGTAACACTGAAGCTTTCTTT

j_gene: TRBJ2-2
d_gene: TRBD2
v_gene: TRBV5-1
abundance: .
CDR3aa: CASSLTSAPGELFF
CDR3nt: TGCGCCAGCAGCCTCACTAGCGCCCCCGGGGAGCTGTTTTTT

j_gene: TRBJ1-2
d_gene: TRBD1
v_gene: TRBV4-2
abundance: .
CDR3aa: CASSQDRSGGYGYTF
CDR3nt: TGTGCCAGCAGCCAGGACAGGAGTGGAGGGTATGGCTACACCTTC

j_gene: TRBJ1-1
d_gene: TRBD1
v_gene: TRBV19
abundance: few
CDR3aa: CASSGQVNTEAFF
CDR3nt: TGTGCCAGTAGTGGACAGGTGAACACTGAAGCTTTCTTT

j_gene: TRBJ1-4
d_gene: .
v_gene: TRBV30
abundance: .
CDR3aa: CAWRRTVPNEKLFF
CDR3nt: TGTGCCTGGCGGCGGACAGTCCCCAACGAAAAACTGTTTTTT

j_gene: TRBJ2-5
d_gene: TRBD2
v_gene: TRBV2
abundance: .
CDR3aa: CASRPTSGGIQETQYF
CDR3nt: TGTGCCAGCAGGCCGACTAGCGGGGGGATCCAAGAGACCCAGTACTTC

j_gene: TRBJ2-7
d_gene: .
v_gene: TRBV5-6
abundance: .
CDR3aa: CASSLSSGEQYF
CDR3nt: TGTGCCAGCAGCTTAAGTTCCGGCGAGCAGTACTTC

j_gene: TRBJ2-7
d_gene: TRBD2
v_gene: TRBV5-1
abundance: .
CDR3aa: CASRDVRGGRDREQYF
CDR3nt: TGCGCCAGCAGAGATGTTAGGGGCGGGAGAGACCGCGAGCAGTACTTC

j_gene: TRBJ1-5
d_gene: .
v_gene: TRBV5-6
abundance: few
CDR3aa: CASSLGLGQGSNQPQHF
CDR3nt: TGTGCCAGCAGCTTGGGGTTGGGGCAGGGTAGCAATCAGCCCCAGCATTTT

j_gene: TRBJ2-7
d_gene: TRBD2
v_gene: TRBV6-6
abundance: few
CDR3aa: CASSPGGDYEQYF
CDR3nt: TGTGCCAGCAGTCCCGGGGGGGACTACGAGCAGTACTTC

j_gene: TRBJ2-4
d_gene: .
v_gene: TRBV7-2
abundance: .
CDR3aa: CASSLSGAKNIQYF
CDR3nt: TGTGCCAGCAGCTTATCGGGGGCCAAAAACATTCAGTACTTC

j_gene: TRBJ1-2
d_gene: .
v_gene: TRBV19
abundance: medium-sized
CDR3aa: CASRQVSGGYTF
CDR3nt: TGTGCCAGTAGACAGGTCTCGGGTGGCTACACCTTC

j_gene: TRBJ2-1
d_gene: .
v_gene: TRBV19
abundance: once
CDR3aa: CASRALGDEQFF
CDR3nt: TGTGCCAGCCGAGCGTTAGGGGATGAGCAGTTCTTC

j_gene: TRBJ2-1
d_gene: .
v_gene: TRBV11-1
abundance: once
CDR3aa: CASSRLGGSEQFF
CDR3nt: TGTGCCAGCAGCCGCCTTGGAGGGAGTGAGCAGTTCTTC

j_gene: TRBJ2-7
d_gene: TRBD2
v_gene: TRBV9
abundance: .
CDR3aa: CASSVGASGGFYEQYF
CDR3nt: TGTGCCAGCAGCGTAGGAGCGTCGGGAGGATTCTACGAGCAGTACTTC

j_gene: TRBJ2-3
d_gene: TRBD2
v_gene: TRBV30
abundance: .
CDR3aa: CAWSNSRAGGGTQYF
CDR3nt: TGTGCCTGGAGTAATAGTAGAGCGGGAGGGGGGACGCAGTATTTT

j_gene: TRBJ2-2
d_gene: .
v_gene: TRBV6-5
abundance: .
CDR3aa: CASTLSGTNTGELFF
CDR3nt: TGTGCCAGTACCCTATCCGGGACAAACACCGGGGAGCTGTTTTTT

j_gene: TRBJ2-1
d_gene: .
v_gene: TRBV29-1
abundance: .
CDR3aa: CSVEDWQQPYNEQFF
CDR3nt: TGCAGCGTTGAAGATTGGCAACAGCCCTACAATGAGCAGTTCTTC

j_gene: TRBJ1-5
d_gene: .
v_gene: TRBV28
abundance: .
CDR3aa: CASSFPGSANQPQHF
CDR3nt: TGTGCCAGCAGTTTTCCCGGGTCGGCGAATCAGCCCCAGCATTTT

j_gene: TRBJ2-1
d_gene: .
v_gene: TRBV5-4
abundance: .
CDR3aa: CASSLGGASSYNEQFF
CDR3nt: TGTGCCAGCAGCTTGGGTGGGGCCAGCTCCTACAATGAGCAGTTCTTC

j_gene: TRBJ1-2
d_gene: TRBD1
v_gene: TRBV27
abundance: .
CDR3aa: CASSFLDRGGYTF
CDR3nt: TGTGCCAGCAGTTTCCTTGACAGGGGGGGCTACACCTTC

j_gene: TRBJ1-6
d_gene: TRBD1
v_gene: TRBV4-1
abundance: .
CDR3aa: CASSQDSADTGGYGNSPLHF
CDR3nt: TGCGCCAGCAGCCAAGATTCGGCAGATACAGGGGGCTACGGGAATTCACCCCTCCACTTT

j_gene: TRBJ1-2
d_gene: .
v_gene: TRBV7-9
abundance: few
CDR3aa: CASSPQAAVLGYTF
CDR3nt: TGTGCCAGCAGCCCCCAGGCCGCAGTCCTCGGCTACACCTTC

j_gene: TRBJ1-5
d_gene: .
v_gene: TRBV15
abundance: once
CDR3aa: CATSRDSNNNQPQHF
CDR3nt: TGTGCCACCAGCAGAGACAGTAACAACAATCAGCCCCAGCATTTT

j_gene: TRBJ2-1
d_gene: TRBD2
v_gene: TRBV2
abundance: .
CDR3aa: CASSGGGRGYNEQFF
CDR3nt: TGTGCCAGCAGTGGGGGCGGGAGGGGGTACAATGAGCAGTTCTTC

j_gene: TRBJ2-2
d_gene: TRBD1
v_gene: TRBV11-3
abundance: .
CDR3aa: CASSLGQGADTGELFF
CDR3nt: TGTGCCAGCAGCTTAGGACAGGGGGCGGACACCGGGGAGCTGTTTTTT

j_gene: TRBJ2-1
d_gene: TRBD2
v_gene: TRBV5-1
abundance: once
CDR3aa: CASTNTLAVTYNEQFF
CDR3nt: TGCGCCAGCACAAATACACTAGCGGTTACATACAATGAGCAGTTCTTC

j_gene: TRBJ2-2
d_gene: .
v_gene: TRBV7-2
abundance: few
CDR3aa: CASSLVGGANTGELFF
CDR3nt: TGTGCCAGCAGCTTAGTGGGGGGGGCCAACACCGGGGAGCTGTTTTTT

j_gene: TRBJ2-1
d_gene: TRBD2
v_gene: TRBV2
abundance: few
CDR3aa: CASNYLLAGGRNEQFF
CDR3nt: TGTGCCAGCAACTATCTTCTAGCGGGAGGAAGGAATGAGCAGTTCTTC

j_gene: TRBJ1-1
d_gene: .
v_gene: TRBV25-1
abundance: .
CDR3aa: CASSVTHAAGGKYTEAFF
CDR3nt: TGTGCCAGCAGTGTCACCCATGCCGCAGGAGGCAAGTACACTGAAGCTTTCTTT

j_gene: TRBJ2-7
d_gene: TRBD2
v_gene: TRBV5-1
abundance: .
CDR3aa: CASSPSGLAAYEQYF
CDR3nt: TGCGCCAGCAGCCCATCGGGACTAGCGGCCTACGAGCAGTACTTC

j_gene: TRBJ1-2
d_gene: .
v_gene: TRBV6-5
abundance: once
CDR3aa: CASGGLGRPNYGYTF
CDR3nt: TGTGCCAGCGGAGGACTCGGCAGGCCGAACTATGGCTACACCTTC

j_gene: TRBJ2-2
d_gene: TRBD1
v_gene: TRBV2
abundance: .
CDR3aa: CASRDAGTGGAGLFF
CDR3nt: TGTGCCAGCAGAGACGCCGGGACAGGGGGCGCGGGGCTGTTTTTT

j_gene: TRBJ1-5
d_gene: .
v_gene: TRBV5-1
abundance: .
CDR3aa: CASSLDGRANQPQHF
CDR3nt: TGCGCCAGCAGCTTGGACGGTCGTGCAAATCAGCCCCAGCATTTT